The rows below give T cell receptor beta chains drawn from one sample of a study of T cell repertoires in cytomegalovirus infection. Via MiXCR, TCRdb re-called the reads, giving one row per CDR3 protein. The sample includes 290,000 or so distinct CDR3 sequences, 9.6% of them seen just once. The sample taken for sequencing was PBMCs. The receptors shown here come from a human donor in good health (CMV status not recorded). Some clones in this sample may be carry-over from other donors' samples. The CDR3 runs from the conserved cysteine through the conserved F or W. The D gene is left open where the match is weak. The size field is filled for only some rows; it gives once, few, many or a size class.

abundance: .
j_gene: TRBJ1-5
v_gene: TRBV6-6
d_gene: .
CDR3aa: CASSLDRNNQPQHF
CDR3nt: TGTGCCAGCAGTTTGGACCGAAACAATCAGCCCCAGCATTTT

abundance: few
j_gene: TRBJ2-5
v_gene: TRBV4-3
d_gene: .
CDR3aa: CASSQGYLYVRGADQETQYF
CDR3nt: TGCGCCAGCAGCCAAGGGTATCTGTATGTTCGGGGGGCCGACCAAGAGACCCAGTACTTC

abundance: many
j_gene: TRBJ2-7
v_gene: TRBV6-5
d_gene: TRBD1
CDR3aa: CATSGGGGTGDYEQYF
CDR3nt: TGTGCCACCTCAGGGGGTGGCGGGACAGGGGACTACGAGCAGTACTTC

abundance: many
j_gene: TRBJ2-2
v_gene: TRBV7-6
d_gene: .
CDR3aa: CASSPMGNTGELFF
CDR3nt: TGTGCCAGCAGCCCAATGGGCAACACCGGGGAGCTGTTTTTT

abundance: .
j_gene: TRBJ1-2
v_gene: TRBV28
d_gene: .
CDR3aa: CASRPIDSGYTF
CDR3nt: TGTGCCAGCAGACCCATCGACAGTGGCTACACCTTC

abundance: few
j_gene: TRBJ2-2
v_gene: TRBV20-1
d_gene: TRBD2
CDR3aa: CSASSGGATGELFF
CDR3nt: TGCAGTGCTTCTAGCGGGGGGGCCACCGGGGAGCTGTTTTTT

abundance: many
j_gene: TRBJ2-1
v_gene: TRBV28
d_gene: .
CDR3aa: CASSFSVRQRGVEQFF
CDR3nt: TGTGCCAGCAGTTTTTCCGTGAGACAGCGAGGGGTTGAGCAGTTCTTC

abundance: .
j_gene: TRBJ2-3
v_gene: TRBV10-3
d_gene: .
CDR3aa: CAISAQGRGDTQYF
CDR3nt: TGTGCCATCAGTGCCCAGGGACGGGGGGATACGCAGTATTTT

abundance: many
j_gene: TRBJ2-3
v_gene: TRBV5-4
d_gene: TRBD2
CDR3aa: CASSSIAGGLGDTQYF
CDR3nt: TGTGCCAGCAGTTCTATAGCGGGGGGGCTTGGAGATACGCAGTATTTT

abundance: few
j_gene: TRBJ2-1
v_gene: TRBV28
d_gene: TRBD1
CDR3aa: CASSSIDRVKHEQFF
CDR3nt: TGTGCCAGCAGTTCCATAGACAGGGTGAAACATGAGCAGTTCTTC

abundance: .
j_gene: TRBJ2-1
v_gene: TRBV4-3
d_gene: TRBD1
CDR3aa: CASSQEGQNYNEQFF
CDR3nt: TGCGCCAGCAGCCAAGAGGGACAGAATTACAATGAGCAGTTCTTC

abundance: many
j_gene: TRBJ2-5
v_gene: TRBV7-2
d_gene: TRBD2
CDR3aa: CASSQAGEKETQYF
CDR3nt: TGTGCCAGCAGCCAGGCGGGAGAGAAAGAGACCCAGTACTTC

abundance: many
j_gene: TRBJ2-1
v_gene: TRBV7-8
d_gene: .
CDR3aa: CASNPEGSYNEQFF
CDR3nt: TGTGCCAGCAACCCCGAGGGATCCTACAATGAGCAGTTCTTC

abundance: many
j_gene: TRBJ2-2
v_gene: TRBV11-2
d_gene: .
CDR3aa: CASSLGQGVRTGELFF
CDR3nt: TGTGCCAGCAGCTTAGGTCAGGGAGTTCGCACCGGGGAGCTGTTTTTT

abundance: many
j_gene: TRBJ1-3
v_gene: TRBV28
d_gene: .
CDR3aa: CASRVRQYPSGNTIYF
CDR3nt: TGTGCCAGCAGAGTAAGACAGTACCCCTCTGGAAACACCATATATTTT

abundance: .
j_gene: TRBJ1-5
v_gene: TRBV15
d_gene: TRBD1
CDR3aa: CATSEGQITNQPQHF
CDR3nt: TGTGCCACCAGCGAGGGACAGATTACAAATCAGCCCCAGCATTTT

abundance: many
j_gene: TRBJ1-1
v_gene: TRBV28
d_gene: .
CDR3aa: CASSSLGVNTEAFF
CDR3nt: TGTGCCAGCAGTTCTCTTGGGGTGAACACTGAAGCTTTCTTT

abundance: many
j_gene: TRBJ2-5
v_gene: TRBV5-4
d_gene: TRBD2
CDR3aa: CASSSGASGGQETQYF
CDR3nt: TGTGCCAGCAGCTCTGGGGCTAGCGGGGGCCAAGAGACCCAGTACTTC

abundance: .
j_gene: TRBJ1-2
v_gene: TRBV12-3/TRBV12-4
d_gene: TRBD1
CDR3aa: CASSSRDRVEDYGYTF
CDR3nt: TGTGCCAGCAGTTCCCGAGACAGGGTGGAGGACTATGGCTACACCTTC

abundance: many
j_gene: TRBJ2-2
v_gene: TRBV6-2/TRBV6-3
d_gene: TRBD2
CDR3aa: CASRTSGGFAGELFF
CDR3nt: TGTGCCAGCAGAACCAGCGGGGGCTTTGCCGGGGAGCTGTTTTTT

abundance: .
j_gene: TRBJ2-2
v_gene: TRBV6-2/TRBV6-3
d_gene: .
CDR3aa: CASSPNRNTGELFF
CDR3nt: TGTGCCAGCAGTCCGAACAGGAACACCGGGGAGCTGTTTTTT

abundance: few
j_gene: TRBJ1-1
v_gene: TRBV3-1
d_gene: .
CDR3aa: CASSSLSGTEAFF
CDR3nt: TGTGCCAGCAGCTCGCTATCTGGGACTGAAGCTTTCTTT

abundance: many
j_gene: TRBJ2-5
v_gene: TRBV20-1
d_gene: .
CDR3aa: CSARDEGDGKTQYF
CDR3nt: TGCAGTGCTAGGGACGAAGGGGATGGGAAAACCCAGTACTTC

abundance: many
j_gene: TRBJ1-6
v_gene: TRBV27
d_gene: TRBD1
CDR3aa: CASRGTGSNSPLHF
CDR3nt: TGTGCCAGCAGGGGGACAGGGAGTAATTCACCCCTCCACTTT

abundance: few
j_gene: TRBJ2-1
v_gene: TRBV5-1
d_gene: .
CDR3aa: CASSLLTYGESRNEQFF
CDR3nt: TGCGCCAGCAGCTTGCTTACGTACGGGGAATCTCGCAATGAGCAGTTCTTC